This T cell receptor (beta chain) is from a study of shared clonotypes between healthy human individuals. Study details: Aged between 18 and 49, the donors were a couple of women and a few men.

CDR3 length: 15 amino acids. Germline V gene lookup returns CDR1 SGHVS and CDR2 FNYEAQ. Clones were read by immunoSEQ multiplex PCR, and TCRdb kept only the in-frame ones, dropping some. The sample consists of approximately 1.4 million clones, 95% to 99% of them appearing once. Concerning this clone: The junction does not match germline at one end; this may be a read error.

The investigators split CD4+ cells into a CD45RA+ naive subset and a CD45RA-negative memory subset. Specimen: naive CD4+ T cells sorted from blood. Subset: CD45RA+ positively selected. The TCR comes from a man under 40 in good health. V is TRBV7-6 and J is TRBJ2-1; 7 bases agree with TRBD2. CDR3 coding DNA: TGTGCCAGCAGCTTTTTCGGCGGGAGTTACAATGAGCGGTTCTTC. As protein: CASSFFGGSYNERFF.